These 14 T cell receptor beta chains were all obtained from the same sample, sequenced in a study of cytomegalovirus exposure and HLA in healthy donors (dated 2017 in TCRdb). Preparation of the library involved the immunoSEQ multiplex PCR assay. For the multiplex PCR, a mixture combining 60 forward primers for TCR Vbeta segments and 13 reverse primers for TCR Jbeta segments was used. This is the immuneACCESS table as TCRdb keeps it, with only in-frame sequences that have V and J called. A part of the clones is gone; compared with another copy, unresolved V genes explain less than half, and the rest is unexplained. The sample has 150,000 to 200,000 clones on record, approximately 85% of them singletons. Jointly, the top ten make up approximately 2.2% of the sample. The sequencing sample was made of PBMCs. These receptors came from a woman between 50 and 59 years old in good health and CMV-seronegative.

The chain couples TRBV5-6 to TRBJ2-7; 7 bases agree with TRBD1. Per germline, CDR1 SGHDT and CDR2 YYEEEE. The CDR3 loop spans 14 amino acids. V lost 0 bases, J lost 0 bases, and 0 bases stayed unmatched. In nucleotides, the CDR3 is TGTGCCAGCAGCTTGGACAGGGGCTCCTACGAGCAGTACTTC. It codes for CASSLDRGSYEQYF.

The rearrangement uses TRBV5-1 and TRBJ1-1, with TRBD1 matching 8 bases. This CDR3 is 16 amino acids long. The V and J ends lost 0 bases and 5 bases, in that order; junction bases with no gene match: 9. The germline V gene has CDR1 SGHRS and CDR2 YFSETQ. This CDR3 reads CASSLGATGGGTEAFF. The DNA for the CDR3 is TGCGCCAGCAGCTTGGGGGCAACAGGGGGTGGTACTGAAGCTTTCTTT.

The rearrangement links TRBV27 to TRBJ1-2; unclear D gene. Germline values: CDR1 MNHEY, CDR2 SMNVEV (reference sequence). The CDR3 covers 14 residues. V gave up 3 bases and J gave up 6 bases, with 14 bases separating them. The CDR3: CASSFVAGKHGYTF. For the CDR3, the DNA is TGTGCCAGCAGTTTTGTTGCAGGAAAACATGGCTACACCTTC.

This clone was recorded once. V is TRBV4-1 and J is TRBJ2-5; D is ambiguous. This CDR3 contains 14 residues. Trimming cost V 4 bases and J 1 base, with 10 bases left between them. Germline assignment: CDR1 MGHRA and CDR2 YSYEKL. CDR3 nucleotide sequence: TGCGCCAGCAGCCGAACAATTCGCCAAGAGACCCAGTACTTC. Protein: CASSRTIRQETQYF.

The chain carries TRBV10-2 and TRBJ2-1; 12 positions agree with TRBD2. The CDR3 covers 15 residues. V lost 3 bases, J lost 7 bases, and 4 bases stayed unmatched. In germline, CDR1 is WSHSY, CDR2 SAAADI. CDR3 residues: CASSDPSGRVNEQFF. CDR3 sequence (DNA): TGCGCCAGCAGTGACCCTAGCGGGAGGGTTAATGAGCAGTTCTTC.

This chain uses TRBV15 with TRBJ2-1, with D maybe TRBD2 (6 bases). Trimming cost V 0 bases and J 6 bases, with 15 bases left between them. The CDR3 consists of 16 residues. CDR1 and CDR2 from the germline V gene are LNHNV and YYDKDF (reference sequence). CDR3 region: CATSRDSTPGGNEQFF. CDR3 DNA: TGTGCCACCAGCAGAGATAGTACCCCCGGGGGCAATGAGCAGTTCTTC.

The CDR3 DNA follows: TGCGCCAGCAGCCAAGATTGGGGACAGGGGGGGAACTATGGCTACACCTTC. Amino acid sequence: CASSQDWGQGGNYGYTF. This rearrangement joins TRBV4-1 to TRBJ1-2, with TRBD1 identical over 11 bases. CDR3 length equals 17 residues. Germline trimming cut 0 bases from V and 2 bases from J; bases unmatched to any gene: 5. The germline CDR1 and CDR2 sequences are MGHRA and YSYEKL.

This chain uses TRBV27 with TRBJ2-5, with 8 bases that match TRBD1. CDR3 size: 13 residues. After removal of 5 bases from V and 5 bases from J, the junction contained 4 bases not matched to a gene. The V gene's germline CDR1 is MNHEY and CDR2 SMNVEV (reference sequence). This CDR3 is CASSIQGAETQYF. The DNA for the CDR3 is TGTGCCAGCAGTATTCAGGGGGCTGAGACCCAGTACTTC.

This clone was observed once. The chain links TRBV4-1 to TRBJ1-3; no clear D gene. There are 14 residues in the CDR3. Looked up from germline, CDR1 is MGHRA and CDR2 is YSYEKL. Trimming left V 0 bases short and J 1 base short, with 4 bases between. CDR3 sequence reads: CASSQDPSGNTIYF. The CDR3 DNA is TGCGCCAGCAGCCAAGACCCATCTGGAAACACCATATATTTT.

V is TRBV7-8 and J is TRBJ2-4, with a tentative D call TRBD2 (6 bases). CDR1 and CDR2 from the germline V gene are SGHVS and FQNEAQ. The CDR3 has 16 residues. V lost 0 bases, J lost 8 bases, and 17 bases lay in between. The DNA for the CDR3 is TGTGCCAGCAGCTTAGCGCCCCCGAGGTTAGCGGACATTCAGTACTTC. Translated: CASSLAPPRLADIQYF.

V usage is TRBV27 and J usage is TRBJ1-5, with D possibly matching TRBD1 (5 bases). CDR1 is MNHEY, CDR2 SMNVEV, per germline (reference sequence). The CDR3 contains 13 residues. The germline V and J ends were trimmed by 11 bases and 5 bases, with 16 bases remaining between them. The CDR3 nucleotides are TGTGCCGTGGCCCGGGGGGAGTATCAGCCCCAGCATTTT. Its protein product is CAVARGEYQPQHF.

The chain recombines TRBV28 with TRBJ1-1, with a possible D match to TRBD1 (6 bases). Germline CDR1 and CDR2: MDHEN and SYDVKM. The ends were cut back, 6 bases at V and 5 bases at J, with 16 bases in the middle. This CDR3 is built from 14 residues. CDR3 DNA: TGTGCCAGCAGGAGGGGGGGGGCCGGTACTGAAGCTTTCTTT. This sequence encodes CASRRGGAGTEAFF.

The sample holds one count of this clone. The V call is TRBV9, the J call TRBJ1-3; no definite D call. The length of the CDR3 is 14 residues. Germline V gene data show CDR1 as SGDLS and CDR2 as YYNGEE. Trimming shortened V by 0 bases and J by 1 base, and 5 bases separated the two germline ends. The CDR3 spells CASSVDLSGNTIYF. The DNA for the CDR3 is TGTGCCAGCAGCGTAGATCTATCTGGAAACACCATATATTTT.

DNA for the CDR3: TGTGCCTGGAGCGGAGACAGTTCCTACGAGCAGTACTTC. It is translated as CAWSGDSSYEQYF. This rearrangement joins TRBV30 to TRBJ2-5, with D perhaps matching TRBD1 (5 bases). The DNA matches TRBJ2-7 better at its end, which makes the J call doubtful. The CDR3 consists of 13 residues. Germline CDR1 reads GTSNPN; CDR2 reads SVGIG (reference sequence).